Listed here is a single T cell receptor (beta chain). The junction had 0 bases not matched to a gene; V was cut back by 0 bases and J by 2 bases. Germline-derived CDR1 and CDR2 are MNHNS and SASEGT. This CDR3 has 16 amino acids. The sample belongs to a study of blood T cell repertoires in COVID-19. Overall study context: T cells, B-cell-depleted T cells, or PBMCs supplied cDNA or gDNA.

The method was immunoSEQ multiplex PCR; TCRdb's version includes in-frame clones alone and lacks a portion of them. The sample carries 8,000 to 9,500 clones, 65% to 90% recorded once. The chain combines TRBV6-1 with TRBJ2-1; TRBD2 agrees at 11 bases. This TCR was recovered from a human donor with active COVID-19. The donor label of this sample is uncertain. Input material: peripheral blood. CDR3 nucleotide sequence: TGTGCCAGCAGTGAAGCTAGCGGGGGGGCCTACAATGAGCAGTTCTTC. This translates into CASSEASGGAYNEQFF.